This T cell receptor (beta chain) emerged from a study of CD8+ T cells in alopecia areata. The study, taken as a whole, reports: Normal scalp showed lower clonality than lesional scalp, especially alopecia totalis/universalis. Scalp specimens additionally yield sequences from normal skin's resident alphabeta T cells.

Points on this clone: Its target is not known.

Isolated RNA was reverse transcribed into cDNA used as the sequencing template. Measured with immunoSEQ multiplex PCR; TCRdb has only the in-frame clones, and not every one. The profile shows a few hundred thousand clones, roughly 50% of them singletons. The CDR3 length is 15 residues. V lost 5 bases and J 1 base, leaving 14 bases between the germline ends. Germline V lookup: CDR1 MGHRA, CDR2 YSYEKL. The specimen was CD8+ T cells sorted from blood. This chain uses TRBV4-1 with TRBJ1-1; D is unresolved. The TCR was taken from a human donor in good health. DNA of the CDR3: TGCGCCAGCAGCTATAGGGCGGGAGAGAACACTGAAGCTTTCTTT. Amino acids: CASSYRAGENTEAFF.